This TCR beta chain came from a study of blood T cell repertoires in COVID-19. As for the study in general: The study drew acute and convalescent COVID-19 samples from the United States, Italy and Spain. From T cells, B-cell-depleted T cells, or PBMCs came the material, which was cDNA or gDNA.

Authors' methods: Amplifying reference gene primers gave estimates of nucleated cell counts. Profiled with immunoSEQ multiplex PCR; TCRdb holds only in-frame clones, not every one. Clonal size and the V and J genes are those of that table, whereas D and trimming came from the DNA. Seen here are tens of thousands of clones, 75% to 90% observed once, and the top ten hold roughly an eighth. CDR1 and CDR2 from the germline V gene are KGHSH and LQKENI. Trimming took 3 bases from V and 0 from J, leaving 12 bases between them. The CDR3 loop spans 16 amino acids. Sequencing was done on a sample of peripheral blood. This TCR derives from a human donor in a cohort sampled during active COVID-19. J is TRBJ2-1 and V is TRBV18; maybe TRBD2 (5 bases). CDR3 sequence: CASSPPSGSSYNEQFF. The CDR3 DNA is TGTGCCAGCTCACCGCCGAGCGGTAGCTCCTACAATGAGCAGTTCTTC.